Each of the 24 T cell receptor beta chains below was sequenced from the same sample in a study of OX40 agonist ivuxolimab in advanced cancers. Assay used: immunoSEQ multiplex PCR; TCRdb lists only in-frame clones, some missing. This sample has under 85,000 clones; roughly 91% occur once, and the top ten carry around 0.26%. Material: CD4+ or CD8+ T cells sorted from blood, obtained in a trial of the OX40 agonist ivuxolimab. Receptors originate from an adult with an advanced solid tumor such as melanoma, head and neck, liver or kidney cancer.

This clone was counted a few times. V usage is TRBV18 and J usage is TRBJ2-3; D is uncertain. Trimming pared 3 bases from V and 5 bases from J, leaving 9 bases between. The CDR3 is 13 amino acids. Germline assignment: CDR1 KGHSH and CDR2 LQKENI. CDR3 sequence (DNA): TGTGCCAGCTCACCGACGCTTGGAGATACGCAGTATTTT. Translating gives CASSPTLGDTQYF.

The chain recombines TRBV7-3 with TRBJ2-1, with TRBD2 identical over 8 bases. CDR1 and CDR2 (germline): SGHTA, FQGTGA. With V trimmed by 4 bases and J by 10 bases, 9 bases remained unmatched. The CDR3 extends over 14 amino acids. The CDR3 region has the DNA TGTGCCAGCAGCTCTCGGACTAGCTCGGGGGAGCAGTTCTTC. Translated, it gives CASSSRTSSGEQFF.

The J gene is TRBJ2-7, the V gene TRBV7-8; 13 bases align to TRBD2. This CDR3 spans 21 amino acids. V lost 0 bases, J lost 0 bases, and 14 bases stayed unmatched. Per germline, CDR1 SGHVS and CDR2 FQNEAQ. CDR3 in DNA: TGTGCCAGCAGCTTAGCGGCAGGGACTAGCGGGACCACCAGGGGCTCCTACGAGCAGTACTTC. Its protein product is CASSLAAGTSGTTRGSYEQYF.

The genes are TRBV7-9 and TRBJ2-5; 8 bases map to TRBD2. Germline V gene sequence: CDR1 SEHNR, CDR2 FQNEAQ (reference sequence). The V segment lost 5 bases and the J segment 2 bases; nucleotides outside the gene matches: 7. CDR3 length: 15 residues. CDR3 bases: TGTGCCAGCAGCCCAGGGACTAGATGGCAAGAGACCCAGTACTTC. Its translation is CASSPGTRWQETQYF.

The CDR3 is CASAPGTGRNEQFF. The CDR3 DNA reads as TGTGCTAGTGCCCCCGGGACAGGGAGGAATGAGCAGTTCTTC. V gene TRBV12-5 combines with J gene TRBJ2-1; 9 nucleotides align to TRBD1. The CDR3 is 14 residues long. V lost 7 bases and J lost 7; bases outside the gene matches: 8. In germline, CDR1 is LGHNT, CDR2 FRNRAP.

The table lists this clone with a few counts. The V and J genes are TRBV10-1 and TRBJ1-1, with D possibly TRBD1 on 6 matching bases. CDR3 size: 13 residues. Germline V gives CDR1 WNHNN, CDR2 SYGVQD (reference sequence). V lost 3 bases to trimming and J lost 7 bases, with 12 bases between them. The DNA for the CDR3 is TGCGCCAGCAGTGAAGGGGGTAGTAATGAAGCTTTCTTT. It encodes CASSEGGSNEAFF.

V gene TRBV6-5 combines with J gene TRBJ2-7; D may be TRBD2 (6 bases). V was trimmed by 5 bases and J by 6 bases, leaving 20 bases between them. CDR1 and CDR2 (germline): MNHEY, SVGAGI. The CDR3 sequence is 15 residues long. DNA of the CDR3: TGTGCCAGCAGTCCGCTTGGTTGGGCGGGAATCGAGCAGTACTTC. This encodes CASSPLGWAGIEQYF.

This clone appeared a few times. The chain links TRBV18 to TRBJ2-3, with D possibly being TRBD1 (5 bases). Trimming took 1 base from V and 3 from J, leaving 20 bases between them. This CDR3 is 18 amino acids long. Per germline, CDR1 KGHSH and CDR2 LQKENI. CDR3 sequence: CASSPLYIGAMETDTQYF. The CDR3 bases are TGTGCCAGCTCACCACTCTATATAGGGGCCATGGAGACAGATACGCAGTATTTT.

The rearrangement uses TRBV7-2 and TRBJ2-5; TRBD2 matches 7 bases. From germline, CDR1 is SGHTA and CDR2 FQGNSA. This CDR3 is 15 amino acids long. The junction had 7 bases not matched to a gene; V was cut back by 5 bases and J by 1 base. This chain's CDR3 is CASSGGGVPQETQYF. DNA of the CDR3: TGTGCCAGCAGCGGGGGGGGAGTCCCCCAAGAGACCCAGTACTTC. The full variable domain, rest sourced from reference TRBV7-2 and TRBJ2-5, is GAGVSQSPSNKVTEKGKDVELRCDPISGHTALYWYRQSLGQGLEFLIYFQGNSAPDKSGLPSDRFSAERTGGSVSTLTIQRTQQEDSAVYLCASSGGGVPQETQYFGPGTRLLVL.

This clone has only a few counts. The chain carries TRBV5-1 and TRBJ1-1, with TRBD1 matching over 7 bases. V trimming: 6 bases; J trimming: 8 bases; junction bases outside the gene matches: 16. The V gene's germline CDR1 is SGHRS and CDR2 YFSETQ. The CDR3 spans 15 residues. The CDR3 DNA follows: TGCGCCAGCACTGACGAACGGACAGGTAGCCCCGAAGCTTTCTTT. Translating gives CASTDERTGSPEAFF.

The chain employs TRBV18 and TRBJ2-7; 14 nucleotides line up with TRBD2. Germline V gene data show CDR1 as KGHSH and CDR2 as LQKENI. The CDR3 runs to 14 residues. V lost 6 bases and J lost 5; bases outside the gene matches: 3. The CDR3 loop is CASSPGLAGDEQYF. The DNA of the CDR3 is TGTGCCAGCTCGCCGGGACTAGCGGGAGACGAGCAGTACTTC.

The table lists this clone with a count of one. The CDR3 region is CASSKTGTRYEQYF. The CDR3 region has the DNA TGTGCCAGCAGCAAAACGGGGACTAGATACGAGCAGTACTTC. V gene TRBV7-2 combines with J gene TRBJ2-7; 8 nucleotides align to TRBD2. V lost 5 bases and J lost 4; bases outside the gene matches: 7. The germline V gene has CDR1 SGHTA and CDR2 FQGNSA. This CDR3 region has 14 residues.

The J gene is TRBJ2-1, the V gene TRBV19; D remains unclear. CDR1 is LNHDA and CDR2 is SQIVND in the germline V gene (reference sequence). The length of the CDR3 is 15 residues. The V end lost 5 bases, the J end lost 3 bases, and 14 bases lay between the germline ends. The DNA for the CDR3 is TGTGCCAGTAGTTCGCTGGAGCGCAACTACAATGAGCAGTTCTTC. It translates to CASSSLERNYNEQFF.

The chain joins TRBV7-2 to TRBJ2-3; a possible D gene is TRBD2 (5 bases). V lost 0 bases, J lost 3 bases, and 10 bases lay in between. The germline gives CDR1 SGHTA, CDR2 FQGNSA. The CDR3 extends over 15 amino acids. The CDR3: CASSLAGEKTDTQYF. CDR3 sequence (DNA): TGTGCCAGCAGCTTAGCGGGAGAAAAGACAGATACGCAGTATTTT.

This clone showed up just a few times. For the CDR3, the DNA is TGTGCCAGCAGTTTACCCGGGACAGGGTCGAATGAGCAGTTCTTC. It is translated as CASSLPGTGSNEQFF. The chain uses TRBV27 and TRBJ2-1, with 9 bases lining up with TRBD1. The V gene end was trimmed by 2 bases and the J gene end by 7 bases; junction bases not matched to a gene: 6. CDR1 MNHEY and CDR2 SMNVEV come from the germline V gene (reference sequence). This CDR3 region has 15 residues.

The rearrangement joins TRBV19 to TRBJ2-5; perhaps TRBD1 as D (6 bases). Deletions cut 5 bases from V and 4 bases from J, with 17 bases between. CDR3 size: 15 residues. Germline values: CDR1 LNHDA, CDR2 SQIVND (reference sequence). CDR3 sequence (DNA): TGTGCCAGTAGTTCCAGGGGTACGATCGGAGAGACCCAGTACTTC. It codes for CASSSRGTIGETQYF.

In DNA form, the CDR3 reads TGTGCCAGCAGCTTAAAGGGCCCCGGCAATGAGCAGTTCTTC. Translated: CASSLKGPGNEQFF. This rearrangement joins TRBV7-2 to TRBJ2-1; D is undetermined. The CDR3 has 14 amino acids. V was shortened by 2 bases and J by 6 bases, with 11 bases between the two germline ends. Per the germline V gene, CDR1 is SGHTA and CDR2 is FQGNSA.

This chain uses TRBV9 with TRBJ1-1; a weak D match, TRBD1 (6 bases). The V gene lost 3 bases and the J gene lost 3 bases, with 9 bases spanning the gap. Germline V CDR1 and CDR2: SGDLS, YYNGEE. This CDR3 has 13 amino acids. DNA for the CDR3: TGTGCCAGCAGCGCCTACAGGGACACTGAAGCTTTCTTT. Translating gives CASSAYRDTEAFF.

As for this clone: One end of the junction is discordant with germline, which a read error may explain. The chain employs TRBV18 and TRBJ2-5; D call uncertain. Germline lookup yields CDR1 KGHSH and CDR2 LQKENI. This CDR3 has 13 residues. CDR3 coding DNA: TGTGCCAGCTCCCCCAAAGCCCAAGGGACCCAGTACTTC. The encoded protein is CASSPKAQGTQYF. Full variable domain (outside the CDR3, taken from reference TRBV18 and TRBJ2-5): NAGVMQNPRHLVRRRGQEARLRCSPMKGHSHVYWYRQLPEEGLKFMVYLQKENIIDESGMPKERFSAEFPKEGPSILRIQQVVRGDSAAYFCASSPKAQGTQYFGPGTRLLVL.

The V and J genes are TRBV27 and TRBJ1-1; unclear D gene. CDR1 is MNHEY and CDR2 is SMNVEV in the germline V gene (reference sequence). Trimming removed 3 bases from V and 4 bases from J, with 9 bases in between. CDR3 length: 13 residues. The CDR3 reads CASSFRAGTEAFF. The CDR3 DNA is TGTGCCAGCAGTTTTCGGGCCGGCACTGAAGCTTTCTTT.

This clone has a single count. The rearrangement links TRBV5-5 to TRBJ2-5, with no clear D. CDR3 size: 14 residues. CDR1 and CDR2 (germline): SGHKS, YYEKEE (reference sequence). With 2 bases removed from V and 4 bases from J, the gap between germline ends came to 12 bases. The CDR3 nucleotides are TGTGCCAGCAGCTTCGGGTCAGCCTTAGAGACCCAGTACTTC. Translating gives CASSFGSALETQYF.

The rearrangement uses TRBV6-5 and TRBJ2-3; the D call may be TRBD1 or TRBD2 (5 bases each). V was cut by 7 bases and J by 0 bases, with 14 bases left in between. The germline V gene has CDR1 MNHEY and CDR2 SVGAGI. This CDR3 is 15 amino acids long. CDR3 region: CASTSSGLSTDTQYF. CDR3 DNA sequence: TGTGCCAGCACTTCTTCGGGGCTCAGCACAGATACGCAGTATTTT.

The chain joins TRBV27 to TRBJ1-5; TRBD1 is a possible D gene (5 bases). The CDR3 consists of 15 residues. Germline V gives CDR1 MNHEY, CDR2 SMNVEV (reference sequence). With 7 bases removed from V and 6 bases from J, the gap between germline ends came to 19 bases. In DNA, the CDR3 is TGTGCCAGCAATCCTGGGCAGGGCCCTACTCAGCCCCAGCATTTT. Residues: CASNPGQGPTQPQHF.

This clone was recorded a few times. CDR3 sequence reads: CASSRLGGAGQETQYF. CDR3 bases: TGTGCCAGCTCCCGCCTGGGGGGAGCAGGTCAAGAGACCCAGTACTTC. The chain combines TRBV18 with TRBJ2-5; maybe TRBD2 (6 bases). This CDR3 region has 16 residues. Germline V gives CDR1 KGHSH, CDR2 LQKENI. Trimming cost V 6 bases and J 2 bases, with 19 bases left between them.